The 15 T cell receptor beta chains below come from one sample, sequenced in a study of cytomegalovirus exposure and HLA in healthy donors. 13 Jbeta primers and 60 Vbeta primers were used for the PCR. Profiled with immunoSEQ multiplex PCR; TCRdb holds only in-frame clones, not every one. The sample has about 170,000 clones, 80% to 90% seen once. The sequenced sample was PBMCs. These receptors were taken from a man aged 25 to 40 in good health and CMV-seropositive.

CDR3 sequence (DNA): TGTGCCAGCAACTTGTTCAGGGGGAACACTGAAGCTTTCTTT. Amino acid sequence: CASNLFRGNTEAFF. The chain links TRBV7-2 to TRBJ1-1; TRBD1 might be the D (6 bases). The CDR3 loop spans 14 amino acids. V lost 7 bases and J 1 base, leaving 13 bases between the germline ends. From germline, CDR1 is SGHTA and CDR2 FQGNSA.

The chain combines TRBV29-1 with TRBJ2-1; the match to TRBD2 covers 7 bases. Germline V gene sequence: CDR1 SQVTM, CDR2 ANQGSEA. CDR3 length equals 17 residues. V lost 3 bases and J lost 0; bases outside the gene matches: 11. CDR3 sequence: CSVESQEGGSSYNEQFF. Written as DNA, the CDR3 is TGCAGCGTTGAGAGTCAGGAGGGCGGGAGCTCCTACAATGAGCAGTTCTTC.

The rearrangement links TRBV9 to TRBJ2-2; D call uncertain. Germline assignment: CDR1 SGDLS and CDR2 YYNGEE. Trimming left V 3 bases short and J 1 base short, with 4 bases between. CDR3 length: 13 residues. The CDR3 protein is CASSGQNTGELFF. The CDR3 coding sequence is TGTGCCAGCAGCGGACAGAACACCGGGGAGCTGTTTTTT.

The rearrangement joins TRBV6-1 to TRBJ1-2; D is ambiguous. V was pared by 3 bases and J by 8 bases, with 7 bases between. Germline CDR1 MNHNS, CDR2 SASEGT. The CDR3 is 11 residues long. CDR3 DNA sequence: TGTGCCAGCAGTGAGGGAGAAGGCTACACCTTC. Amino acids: CASSEGEGYTF.

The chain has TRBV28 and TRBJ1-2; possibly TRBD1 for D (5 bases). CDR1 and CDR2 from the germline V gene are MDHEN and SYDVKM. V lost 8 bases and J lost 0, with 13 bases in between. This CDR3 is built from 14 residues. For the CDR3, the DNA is TGTGCCAGCTCCCTAGGGGCTTCTAACTATGGCTACACCTTC. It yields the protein CASSLGASNYGYTF.

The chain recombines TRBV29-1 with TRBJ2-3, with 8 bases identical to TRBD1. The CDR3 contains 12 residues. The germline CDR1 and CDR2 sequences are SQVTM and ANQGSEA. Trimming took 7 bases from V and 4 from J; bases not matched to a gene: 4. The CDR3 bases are TGCAGCGGCGGGACAGGCCCAGATACGCAGTATTTT. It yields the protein CSGGTGPDTQYF.

CDR3: CASSPGQNLRTEQYF. The CDR3 DNA is TGTGCCAGCAGCCCAGGACAGAACCTAAGGACCGAGCAGTACTTC. This chain joins TRBV6-5 and TRBJ2-7, with D maybe TRBD1 (6 bases). The V and J ends lost 6 bases and 6 bases respectively, with 21 bases between them. The germline V gene encodes CDR1 MNHEY and CDR2 SVGAGI. The CDR3 is 15 amino acids.

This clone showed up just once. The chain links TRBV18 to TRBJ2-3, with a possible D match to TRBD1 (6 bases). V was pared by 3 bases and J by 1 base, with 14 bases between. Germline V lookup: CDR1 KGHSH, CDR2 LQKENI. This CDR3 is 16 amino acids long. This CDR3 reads CASSPQGMLGTDTQYF. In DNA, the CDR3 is TGTGCCAGCTCACCTCAGGGGATGTTGGGCACAGATACGCAGTATTTT.

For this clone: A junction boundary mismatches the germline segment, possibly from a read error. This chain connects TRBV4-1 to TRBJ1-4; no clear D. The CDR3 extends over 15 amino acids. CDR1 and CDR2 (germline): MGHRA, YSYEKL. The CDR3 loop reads CASSQDPDNGEKLFF. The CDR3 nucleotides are TGTGCCAGCAGCCAAGATCCCGACAATGGGGAAAAACTGTTTTTT.

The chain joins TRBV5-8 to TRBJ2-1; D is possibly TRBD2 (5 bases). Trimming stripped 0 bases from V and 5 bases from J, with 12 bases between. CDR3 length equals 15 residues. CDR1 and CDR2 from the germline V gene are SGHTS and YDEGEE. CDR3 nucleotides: TGTGCCAGCAGCTTGGTTAGCAGCGGCCACAATGAGCAGTTCTTC. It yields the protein CASSLVSSGHNEQFF.

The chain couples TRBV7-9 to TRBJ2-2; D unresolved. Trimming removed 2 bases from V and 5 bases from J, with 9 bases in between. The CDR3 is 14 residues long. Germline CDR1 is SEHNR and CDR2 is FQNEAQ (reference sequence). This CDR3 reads CASSLTGGTGELFF. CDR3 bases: TGTGCCAGCAGCTTAACGGGTGGAACCGGGGAGCTGTTTTTT.

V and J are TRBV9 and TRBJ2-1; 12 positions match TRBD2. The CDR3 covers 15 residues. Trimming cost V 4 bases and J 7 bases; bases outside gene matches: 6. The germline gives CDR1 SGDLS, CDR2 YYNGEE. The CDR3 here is CASSITGTSGNEQFF. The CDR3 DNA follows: TGTGCCAGCAGCATTACCGGGACTAGCGGGAATGAGCAGTTCTTC. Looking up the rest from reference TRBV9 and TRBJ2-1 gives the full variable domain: DSGVTQTPKHLITATGQRVTLRCSPRSGDLSVYWYQQSLDQGLQFLIQYYNGEERAKGNILERFSAQQFPDLHSELNLSSLELGDSALYFCASSITGTSGNEQFFGPGTRLTVL.

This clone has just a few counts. CDR3 sequence reads: CASSQGLGYEQYF. The CDR3 nucleotides are TGCGCCAGCAGCCAGGGACTCGGCTACGAGCAGTACTTC. This chain joins TRBV4-3 and TRBJ2-7, with D perhaps matching TRBD2 (6 bases). V lost 3 bases to trimming and J lost 3 bases, with 9 bases between them. Looked up from germline, CDR1 is LGHNA and CDR2 is YSLEER. The CDR3 is made up of 13 amino acids.

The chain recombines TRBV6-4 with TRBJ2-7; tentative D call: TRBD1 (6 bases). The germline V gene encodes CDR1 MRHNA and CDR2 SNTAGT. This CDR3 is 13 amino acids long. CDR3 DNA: TGTGCAGCCGGACAGCGAAAAATTTACGAGCAGTACGTC. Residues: CAAGQRKIYEQYV.

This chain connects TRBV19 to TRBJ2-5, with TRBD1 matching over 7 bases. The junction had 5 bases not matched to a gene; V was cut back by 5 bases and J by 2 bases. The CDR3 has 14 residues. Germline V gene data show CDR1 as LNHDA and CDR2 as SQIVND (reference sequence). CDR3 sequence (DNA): TGTGCCAGTAGTCCGCCGGGACAGCAAGAGACCCAGTACTTC. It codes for CASSPPGQQETQYF. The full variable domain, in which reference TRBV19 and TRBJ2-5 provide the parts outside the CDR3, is DGGITQSPKYLFRKEGQNVTLSCEQNLNHDAMYWYRQDPGQGLRLIYYSQIVNDFQKGDIAEGYSVSREKKESFPLTVTSAQKNPTAFYLCASSPPGQQETQYFGPGTRLLVL.